This paragraph reports one T cell receptor (beta chain). Its antigen is currently unknown. Nominally healthy donors provided the samples, though records likely missed some immune exposures. This specimen belongs to a study of cytomegalovirus exposure and HLA in healthy donors. Findings and limits, study-wide: In an earlier analysis, most TCR beta V segments were productive about 87% or about 30% of the time. The presence/absence work took it that sequencing depth was about the same across donors.

This PCR relied on a set of 60 Vbeta primers and 13 Jbeta primers. Clones were sequenced by immunoSEQ multiplex PCR, and TCRdb holds only the in-frame ones, with some missing. The table lists approximately 200,000 clones, about 75% of them singletons. From germline, CDR1 is SGHTA and CDR2 FQGTGA. The CDR3 contains 15 residues. Unmatched junction bases numbered 6, after V lost 1 base and J lost 3 bases. The sequenced material came from PBMCs. This TCR derives from a man younger than 30 in good health and CMV-seronegative. This sequence joins TRBV7-3 and TRBJ2-7; 7 nucleotides match TRBD2. CDR3 residues: CASSLIPAGNYEQYF. For the CDR3, the DNA is TGTGCCAGCAGCTTAATTCCAGCGGGAAACTACGAGCAGTACTTC. Full variable domain (remainder filled in from reference TRBV7-3 and TRBJ2-7): GAGVSQTPSNKVTEKGKYVELRCDPISGHTALYWYRQSLGQGPEFLIYFQGTGAADDSGLPNDRFFAVRPEGSVSTLKIQRTERGDSAVYLCASSLIPAGNYEQYFGPGTRLTVT.